This TCR beta chain was documented in a study of regulatory T cells in long-lasting Graves disease. Notes on the study in general: Persistent patients shared 2,500 to 3,000 public clonotypes among themselves. Newly diagnosed patients shared fewer, at about a thousand.

This CDR3 has 13 residues. Germline-derived CDR1 and CDR2 are SGHVS and FQNEAQ. Unmatched junction bases numbered 7, after V lost 5 bases and J lost 7 bases. Described time point: newly diagnosed GD, antithyroid drugs for less than 3 months. PBMC RNA served as the TCR library source. Investigators prepared the TCR beta libraries by applying iRepertoire HTBI primers and Arm-PCR of CDR3 regions. TCRdb itself ran the multiplex PCR reads through MiXCR, one entry per CDR3 protein. The sample lists some 320,000 distinct CDR3 sequences; roughly 18% were seen once. This clonotype was observed many times. Its antigen is unidentified.

The sample consisted of peripheral blood mononuclear cells (PBMCs), taken at new diagnosis, from a patient treated with antithyroid drugs. The V call is TRBV7-8, the J call TRBJ1-2, with 7 nucleotides matching TRBD1. This TCR was sampled from a female donor with Graves disease. The CDR3 loop is CASSRDRVAGYTF. In nucleotides, the CDR3 is TGTGCCAGCAGCCGAGACAGGGTGGCTGGCTACACCTTC. Filled out from reference TRBV7-8 and TRBJ1-2, the complete variable domain reads GAGVSQSPRYKVAKRGQDVALRCDPISGHVSLFWYQQALGQGPEFLTYFQNEAQLDKSGLPSDRFFAERPEGSVSTLKIQRTQQEDSAVYLCASSRDRVAGYTFGSGTRLTVV.